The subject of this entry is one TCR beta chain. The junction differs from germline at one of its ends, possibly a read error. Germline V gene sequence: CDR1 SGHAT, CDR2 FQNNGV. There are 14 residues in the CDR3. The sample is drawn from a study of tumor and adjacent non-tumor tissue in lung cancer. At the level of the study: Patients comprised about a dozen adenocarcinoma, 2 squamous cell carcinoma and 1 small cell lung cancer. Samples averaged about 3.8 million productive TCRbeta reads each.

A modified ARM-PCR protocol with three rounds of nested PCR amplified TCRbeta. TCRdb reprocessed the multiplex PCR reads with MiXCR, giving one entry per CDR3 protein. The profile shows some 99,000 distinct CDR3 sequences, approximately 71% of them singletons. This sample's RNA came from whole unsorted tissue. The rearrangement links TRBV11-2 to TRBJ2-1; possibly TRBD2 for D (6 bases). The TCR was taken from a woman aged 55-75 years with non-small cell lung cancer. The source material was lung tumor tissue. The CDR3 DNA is TGTGCTAGCAGCTTTAGCGGTTCCTACGATGAGCAGTTCTTC. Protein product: CASSFSGSYDEQFF.